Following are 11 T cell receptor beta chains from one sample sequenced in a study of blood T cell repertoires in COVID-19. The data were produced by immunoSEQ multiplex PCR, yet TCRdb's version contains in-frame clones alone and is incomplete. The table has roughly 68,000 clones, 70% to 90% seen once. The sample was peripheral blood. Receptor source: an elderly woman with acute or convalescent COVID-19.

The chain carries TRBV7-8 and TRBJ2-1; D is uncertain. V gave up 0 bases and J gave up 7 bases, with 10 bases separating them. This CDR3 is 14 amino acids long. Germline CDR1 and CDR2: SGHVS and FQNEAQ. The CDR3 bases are TGTGCCAGCAGCTTAGCGCGGCAGACGAATGAGCAGTTCTTC. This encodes CASSLARQTNEQFF.

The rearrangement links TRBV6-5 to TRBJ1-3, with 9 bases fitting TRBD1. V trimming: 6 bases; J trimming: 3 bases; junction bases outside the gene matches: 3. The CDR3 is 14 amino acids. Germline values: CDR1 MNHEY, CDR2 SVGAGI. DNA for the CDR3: TGTGCCAGCAGAAGACAGGGGGATGGAAACACCATATATTTT. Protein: CASRRQGDGNTIYF.

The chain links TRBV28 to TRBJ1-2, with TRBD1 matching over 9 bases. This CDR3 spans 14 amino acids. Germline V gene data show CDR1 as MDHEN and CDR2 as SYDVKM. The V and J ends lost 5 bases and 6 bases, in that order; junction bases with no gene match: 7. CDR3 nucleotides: TGTGCCAGCAGTGAGACAGGGGGTCTGGATGGCTACACCTTC. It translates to CASSETGGLDGYTF.

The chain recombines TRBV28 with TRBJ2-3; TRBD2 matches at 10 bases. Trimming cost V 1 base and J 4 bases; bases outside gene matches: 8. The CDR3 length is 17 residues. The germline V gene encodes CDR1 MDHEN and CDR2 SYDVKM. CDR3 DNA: TGTGCCAGCAGTTTATATCCTAGCGGGAGTCTTTCAGATACGCAGTATTTT. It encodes CASSLYPSGSLSDTQYF. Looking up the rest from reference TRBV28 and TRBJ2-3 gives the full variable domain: DVKVTQSSRYLVKRTGEKVFLECVQDMDHENMFWYRQDPGLGLRLIYFSYDVKMKEKGDIPEGYSVSREKKERFSLILESASTNQTSMYLCASSLYPSGSLSDTQYFGPGTRLTVL.

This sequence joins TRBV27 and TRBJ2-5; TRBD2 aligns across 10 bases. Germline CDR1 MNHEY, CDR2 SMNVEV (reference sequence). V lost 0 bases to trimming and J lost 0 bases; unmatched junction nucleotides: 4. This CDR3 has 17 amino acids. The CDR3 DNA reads TGTGCCAGCAGTTTATCCCCGACTAGCGGGTACCAAGAGACCCAGTACTTC. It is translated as CASSLSPTSGYQETQYF.

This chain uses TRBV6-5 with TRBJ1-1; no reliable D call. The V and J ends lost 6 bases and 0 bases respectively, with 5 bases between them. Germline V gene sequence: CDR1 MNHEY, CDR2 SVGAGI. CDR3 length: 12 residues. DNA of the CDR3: TGTGCCAGCAGGGAGTTGAACACTGAAGCTTTCTTT. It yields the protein CASRELNTEAFF.

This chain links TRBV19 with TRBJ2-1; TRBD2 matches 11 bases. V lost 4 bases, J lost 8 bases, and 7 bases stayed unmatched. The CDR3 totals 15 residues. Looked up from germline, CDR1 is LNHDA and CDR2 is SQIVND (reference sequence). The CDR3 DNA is TGTGCCAGTAGTACCTTAGCGGGGGGGAGAGATGAGCAGTTCTTC. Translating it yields CASSTLAGGRDEQFF.

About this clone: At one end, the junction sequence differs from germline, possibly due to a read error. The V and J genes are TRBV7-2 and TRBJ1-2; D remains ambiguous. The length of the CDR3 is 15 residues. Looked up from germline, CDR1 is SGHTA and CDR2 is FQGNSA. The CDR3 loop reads CASRLGAGLNYGYTF. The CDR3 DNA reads TGTGCCAGCAGATTAGGAGCGGGCCTTAACTATGGCTACACCTTC.

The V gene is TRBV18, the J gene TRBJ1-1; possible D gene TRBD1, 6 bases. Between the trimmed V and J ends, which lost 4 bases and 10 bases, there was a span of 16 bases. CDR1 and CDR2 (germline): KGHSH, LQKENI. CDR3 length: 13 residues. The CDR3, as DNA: TGTGCCAGCTCACTGAACAGGGATCTAGGAGCTTTCTTT. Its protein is CASSLNRDLGAFF.

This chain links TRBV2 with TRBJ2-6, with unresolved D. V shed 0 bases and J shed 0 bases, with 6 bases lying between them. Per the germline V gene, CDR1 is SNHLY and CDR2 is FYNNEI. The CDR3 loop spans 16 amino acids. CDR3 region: CASSEARSSGANVLTF. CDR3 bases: TGTGCCAGCAGTGAAGCGCGTAGCTCTGGGGCCAACGTCCTGACTTTC.

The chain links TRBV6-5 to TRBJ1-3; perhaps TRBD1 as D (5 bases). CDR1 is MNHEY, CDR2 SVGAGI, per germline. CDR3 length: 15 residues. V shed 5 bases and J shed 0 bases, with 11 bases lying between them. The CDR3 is CASSRGLSSGNTIYF. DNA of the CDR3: TGTGCCAGCAGTCGGGGACTGAGCTCTGGAAACACCATATATTTT.